These 21 T cell receptor beta chains came from one sample sequenced in a study of CD4 and CD8 cells across lung adenocarcinoma regions. TCRdb redid the calling of the PCR reads with MiXCR, one entry per CDR3 protein. The data contain roughly 6,500 distinct CDR3 sequences, around half of them singletons. Sequencing used CD4+ T cells from the center of a lung tumor. The receptors originated from a female donor with lung adenocarcinoma. The CD4 and CD8 labels of this study may be unreliable.

With respect to this clonotype: Sequence at one end of the junction differs from germline and may be a read error. The V call is TRBV6-1, the J call TRBJ2-3, with D possibly called TRBD1 or TRBD2 (5 bases each). The CDR3 has 14 amino acids. The germline gives CDR1 MNHNS, CDR2 SASEGT. This CDR3 is CASSGAVDTEKQFF. DNA for the CDR3: TGTGCCAGCAGCGGGGCTGTGGACACAGAGAAGCAGTTTTTT.

As for this clonotype: A read error is likely, as this CDR3 ends without the conserved phenylalanine or tryptophan. Because the CDR3's place on the DNA is in doubt, the DNA is left out and the CDR3 is given as listed by TCRdb. CDR3 amino acids: CATKPGYFFFLNIFSRDGILPC. The rearrangement links TRBV15 to TRBJ2-1. Ends included, the CDR3 has 22 residues. Germline loops: CDR1 LNHNV, CDR2 YYDKDF (reference sequence).

This clonotype was counted between two and nine times. V usage is TRBV6-1 and J usage is TRBJ1-1; D is ambiguous. Germline CDR1 and CDR2: MNHNS and SASEGT. With 2 bases removed from V and 11 bases from J, the gap between germline ends came to 15 bases. The CDR3 is 13 amino acids. DNA of the CDR3: TGTGCCAGCAGTGAATCTGGGCGGGCGGTGGCTTTCTTT. This translates into CASSESGRAVAFF.

The chain uses TRBV12-3 or TRBV12-4 and TRBJ2-3, with D possibly matching TRBD2 (5 bases). Trimming removed 3 bases at V and 3 bases at J, with 10 bases between. This CDR3 is built from 14 residues. The CDR3 DNA reads TGTGCCAGCAGTTTCGGACCGGGAACAGATACGCAGTATTTT. Translated, it gives CASSFGPGTDTQYF.

By sample fraction, this clonotype is medium-sized (0.01 to 0.1%). The genes are TRBV27 and TRBJ2-6; 8 bases align to TRBD1. This CDR3 contains 17 residues. V shed 7 bases, J shed 0 bases, and the junction held 8 bases outside the gene matches. Germline V CDR1 and CDR2: MNHEY, SMNVEV (reference sequence). CDR3 sequence reads: CASTSDRAISGANVLTF. CDR3 DNA: TGTGCCAGCACCTCGGACAGGGCGATCTCTGGGGCCAACGTCCTGACTTTC.

In this sample, this clonotype turned up many times. The chain links TRBV15 to TRBJ2-5; 7 nucleotides line up with TRBD2. From germline, CDR1 is LNHNV and CDR2 YYDKDF (reference sequence). The CDR3 has 14 amino acids. Germline trimming cut 6 bases from V and 4 bases from J; bases unmatched to any gene: 8. In DNA form, the CDR3 reads TGTGCCACCAGTAGCGGGTCGGCGGTAGAGACCCAGTACTTC. Encoded protein: CATSSGSAVETQYF.

There are a few counts of this clonotype. The rearrangement uses TRBV5-1 and TRBJ2-6; D perhaps matches TRBD2 (7 bases). Germline CDR1 is SGHRS and CDR2 is YFSETQ. The V gene lost 7 bases and the J gene lost 2 bases, with 16 bases spanning the gap. The CDR3 has 16 amino acids. Written as DNA, the CDR3 is TGCGCCAGCTCCATAGGGGGGGGCGCTGGGGCCAACGTCCTGACTTTC. Its translation: CASSIGGGAGANVLTF. Looking up the rest from reference TRBV5-1 and TRBJ2-6 gives the full variable domain: KAGVTQTPRYLIKTRGQQVTLSCSPISGHRSVSWYQQTPGQGLQFLFEYFSETQRNKGNFPGRFSGRQFSNSRSEMNVSTLELGDSALYLCASSIGGGAGANVLTFGAGSRLTVL.

The chain combines TRBV10-3 with TRBJ2-1; D might be TRBD2 (5 bases). The CDR3 consists of 15 residues. Trimming removed 0 bases from V and 9 bases from J, with 15 bases in between. Germline V gene lookup returns CDR1 ENHRY and CDR2 SYGVKD. The CDR3 DNA sequence: TGTGCCATCAGTGAGTCGCCGGGCGGTGGAGGTGAGCAGTTCTTC. It encodes CAISESPGGGGEQFF.

The V and J genes are TRBV10-1 and TRBJ2-3, with D tentatively TRBD2 (6 bases). Trimming removed 10 bases from V and 3 bases from J, with 14 bases in between. The V gene's germline CDR1 is WNHNN and CDR2 SYGVQD (reference sequence). The CDR3 consists of 13 residues. CDR3 coding DNA: TGCGCCACCGGGGGAGGTGATACAGATACGCAGTATTTT. This codes for CATGGGDTDTQYF.

This clonotype has only a few counts. The chain links TRBV6-1 to TRBJ2-1, with 10 bases lining up with TRBD1. Germline loops: CDR1 MNHNS, CDR2 SASEGT. The CDR3 has 13 amino acids. Unmatched junction bases numbered 2, after V lost 4 bases and J lost 8 bases. The CDR3 sequence: CASSAGTGDEQFF. CDR3 nucleotide sequence: TGTGCCAGCAGTGCCGGGACAGGGGATGAGCAGTTCTTC.

This clonotype rates as medium-sized. V usage is TRBV27 and J usage is TRBJ2-1; no definite D call. The ends were cut back, 7 bases at V and 6 bases at J, with 22 bases in the middle. CDR3 size: 16 residues. Germline CDR1 is MNHEY and CDR2 is SMNVEV (reference sequence). Here the CDR3 reads CASTPSVGSLVNEQFF. The CDR3, as DNA: TGTGCCAGCACCCCCAGCGTCGGATCCTTGGTCAATGAGCAGTTCTTC.

V is TRBV25-1 and J is TRBJ2-3, with D possibly being TRBD2 (6 bases). TRBJ2-7 matches the DNA end more closely, so the J call is doubtful. Germline V gives CDR1 MGHDK, CDR2 SYGVNS. The CDR3 length is 15 residues. The CDR3 reads CASSTYGGAGDMQYF. CDR3 coding DNA: TGTGCCAGCAGTACCTACGGGGGAGCCGGAGATATGCAGTACTTC.

Here the CDR3 reads CASSSTSGFSGSTDTQYF. As DNA, the CDR3 is TGTGCCAGCAGCTCTACTTCGGGATTTTCAGGGAGCACAGATACGCAGTATTTT. The chain carries TRBV11-2 and TRBJ2-3; possibly TRBD1 or TRBD2 for D (5 bases each). CDR3 length: 18 residues. Germline-derived CDR1 and CDR2 are SGHAT and FQNNGV. V shed 4 bases and J shed 0 bases, with 20 bases lying between them.

The chain recombines TRBV7-2 with TRBJ2-5; no clear D gene. Between the trimmed V and J ends, which lost 7 bases and 3 bases, there was a span of 12 bases. Germline-derived CDR1 and CDR2 are SGHTA and FQGNSA. The CDR3 extends over 13 amino acids. CDR3 residues: CASKMAVEETQYF. DNA for the CDR3: TGTGCCAGCAAGATGGCAGTCGAAGAGACCCAGTACTTC.

CDR3 sequence reads: CASSSGTGFGIQYF. CDR3 in DNA: TGTGCCAGCAGTTCGGGGACAGGGTTCGGCATTCAGTACTTC. This chain connects TRBV6-5 to TRBJ2-4; 9 positions agree with TRBD1. V lost 4 bases and J lost 9; bases outside the gene matches: 7. Germline V gene sequence: CDR1 MNHEY, CDR2 SVGAGI. The CDR3 consists of 14 residues.

By sample fraction, this clonotype is medium-sized. The chain links TRBV6-1 to TRBJ2-1, with D tentatively TRBD1 (6 bases). TRBJ2-7 matches the DNA end more closely, so the J call is doubtful. From germline, CDR1 is MNHNS and CDR2 SASEGT. The CDR3 is 14 residues long. CDR3 DNA sequence: TGTGCCAGCAGTGAAATTAACAGAGGGGGCGAGCAGTACTTC. This translates into CASSEINRGGEQYF.

This clonotype was observed a single time. The chain combines TRBV6-1 with TRBJ2-3; 8 bases align to TRBD1. The J call could be wrong; TRBJ2-1 is a better fit for the DNA end. In germline, CDR1 is MNHNS, CDR2 SASEGT. The CDR3 is 14 amino acids. The CDR3 nucleotides are TGTGCCAGCAGGTCCGGGACAGGTGCCCCGGGGCAGTTCTTC. This translates into CASRSGTGAPGQFF.

The rearrangement joins TRBV6-1 to TRBJ1-6; TRBD1 aligns across 7 bases. Unmatched junction bases numbered 7, after V lost 7 bases and J lost 4 bases. The germline CDR1 and CDR2 sequences are MNHNS and SASEGT. There are 15 residues in the CDR3. Here the CDR3 DNA reads TGTGCCAGCACGCACCTGGGACAGTATAATTCACCCCTCCACTTT. Translating it yields CASTHLGQYNSPLHF.

This rearrangement joins TRBV6-2 or TRBV6-3 to TRBJ2-3, with TRBD2 matching over 11 bases. This CDR3 has 17 residues. Germline V CDR1 and CDR2: MNHEY, SVGEGT. V shed 9 bases and J 3 bases; nucleotides not matched to a gene: 14. CDR3 sequence (DNA): TGTGCCAGTACAGACAGGCACGGACTAGCGGGTACAGATACGCAGTATTTT. It yields the protein CASTDRHGLAGTDTQYF.

By sample share, this clonotype is medium-sized. V gene TRBV6-4 combines with J gene TRBJ2-1; tentative D call: TRBD2 (6 bases). This CDR3 is built from 14 residues. The V gene lost 5 bases and the J gene lost 6 bases, with 14 bases spanning the gap. CDR1 and CDR2 from the germline V gene are MRHNA and SNTAGT. The CDR3 reads CASSLGSSSNEQFF. In DNA form, the CDR3 reads TGTGCCAGCAGTCTCGGGAGTTCGAGCAATGAGCAGTTCTTC.

With respect to this clonotype: Its ends do not fully match the called genes, so a read error is possible. This chain connects TRBV20-1 to TRBJ2-5; TRBD2 matches at 7 bases. Germline CDR1 and CDR2: DFQATT and SNEGSKA (reference sequence). The CDR3 totals 13 residues. The CDR3 loop is CSARVGLAENRFF. CDR3 DNA sequence: TGCAGTGCTAGAGTGGGGCTAGCGGAGAATAGGTTCTTC.